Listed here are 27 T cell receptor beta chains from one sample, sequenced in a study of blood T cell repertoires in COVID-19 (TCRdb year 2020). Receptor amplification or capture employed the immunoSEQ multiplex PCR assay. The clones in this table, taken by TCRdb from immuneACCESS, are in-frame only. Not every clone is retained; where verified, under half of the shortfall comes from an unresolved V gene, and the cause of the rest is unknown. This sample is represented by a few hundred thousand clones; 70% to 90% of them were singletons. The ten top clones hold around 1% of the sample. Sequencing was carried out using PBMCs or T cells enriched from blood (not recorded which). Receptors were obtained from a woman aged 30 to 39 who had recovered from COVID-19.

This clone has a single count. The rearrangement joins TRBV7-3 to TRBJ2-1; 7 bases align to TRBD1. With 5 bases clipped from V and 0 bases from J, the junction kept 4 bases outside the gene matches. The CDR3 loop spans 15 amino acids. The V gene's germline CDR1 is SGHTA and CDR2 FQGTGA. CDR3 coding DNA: TGTGCCAGCAGCATCAGGGGGAGCTCCTACAATGAGCAGTTCTTC. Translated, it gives CASSIRGSSYNEQFF.

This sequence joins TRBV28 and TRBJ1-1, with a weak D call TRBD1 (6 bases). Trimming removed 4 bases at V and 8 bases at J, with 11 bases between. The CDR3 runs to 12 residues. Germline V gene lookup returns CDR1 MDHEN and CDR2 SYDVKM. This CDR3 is CASSWGQGEAFF. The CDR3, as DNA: TGTGCCAGCAGTTGGGGGCAGGGGGAAGCTTTCTTT.

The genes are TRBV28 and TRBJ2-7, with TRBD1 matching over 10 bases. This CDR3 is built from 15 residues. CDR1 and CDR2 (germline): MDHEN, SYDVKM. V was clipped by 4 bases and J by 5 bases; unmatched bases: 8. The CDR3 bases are TGTGCCAGCAGTTCCGCGGGGACAGGGGTCAACGAGCAGTACTTC. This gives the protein CASSSAGTGVNEQYF.

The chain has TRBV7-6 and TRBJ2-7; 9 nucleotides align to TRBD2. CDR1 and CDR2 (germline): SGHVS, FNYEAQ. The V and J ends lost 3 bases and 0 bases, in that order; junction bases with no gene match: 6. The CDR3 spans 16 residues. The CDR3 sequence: CASSLPTSGNSYEQYF. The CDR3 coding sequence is TGTGCCAGCAGCTTGCCGACTAGCGGAAACTCCTACGAGCAGTACTTC.

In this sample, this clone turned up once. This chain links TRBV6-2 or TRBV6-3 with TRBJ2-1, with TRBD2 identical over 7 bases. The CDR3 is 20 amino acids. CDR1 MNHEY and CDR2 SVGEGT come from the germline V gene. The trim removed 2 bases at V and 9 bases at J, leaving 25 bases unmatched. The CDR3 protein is CASSYVYRGERLTSLGEQFF. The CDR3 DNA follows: TGTGCCAGCAGTTACGTGTATCGGGGGGAAAGGCTCACTAGTCTCGGTGAGCAGTTCTTC.

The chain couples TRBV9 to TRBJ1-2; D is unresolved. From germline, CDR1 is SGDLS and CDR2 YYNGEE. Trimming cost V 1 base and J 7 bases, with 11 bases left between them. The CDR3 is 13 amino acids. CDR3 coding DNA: TGTGCCAGCAGCGTATCTGGGCTGTTTGGCTACACCTTC. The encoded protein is CASSVSGLFGYTF. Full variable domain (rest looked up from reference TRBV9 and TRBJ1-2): DSGVTQTPKHLITATGQRVTLRCSPRSGDLSVYWYQQSLDQGLQFLIQYYNGEERAKGNILERFSAQQFPDLHSELNLSSLELGDSALYFCASSVSGLFGYTFGSGTRLTVV.

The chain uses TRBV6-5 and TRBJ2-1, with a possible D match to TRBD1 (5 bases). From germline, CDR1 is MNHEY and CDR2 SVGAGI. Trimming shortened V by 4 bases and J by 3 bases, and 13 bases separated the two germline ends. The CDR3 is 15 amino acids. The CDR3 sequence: CASSFGQPFYNEQFF. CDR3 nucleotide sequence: TGTGCCAGCAGTTTTGGACAACCCTTCTACAATGAGCAGTTCTTC.

Here the CDR3 DNA reads TGTGCCAGCAGCGTAGGCGGACAGGGCGGGGAGCTGTTTTTT. It translates to CASSVGGQGGELFF. The chain couples TRBV9 to TRBJ2-2; 8 bases fit TRBD1. This CDR3 is built from 14 residues. The V and J ends lost 0 bases and 7 bases, in that order; junction bases with no gene match: 2. Germline V CDR1 and CDR2: SGDLS, YYNGEE.

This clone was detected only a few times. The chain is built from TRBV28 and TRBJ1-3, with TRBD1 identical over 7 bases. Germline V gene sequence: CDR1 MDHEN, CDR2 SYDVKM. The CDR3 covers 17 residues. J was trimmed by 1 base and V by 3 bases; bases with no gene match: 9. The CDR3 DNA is TGTGCCAGCAGTTTTGGGACAGAGGGCGTTTCTGGAAACACCATATATTTT. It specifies CASSFGTEGVSGNTIYF.

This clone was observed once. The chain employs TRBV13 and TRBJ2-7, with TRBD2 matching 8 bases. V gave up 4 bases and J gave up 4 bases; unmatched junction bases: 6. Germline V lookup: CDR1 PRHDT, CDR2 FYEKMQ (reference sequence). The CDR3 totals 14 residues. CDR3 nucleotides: TGTGCCAGCAGCTCCAGCGGGAGTATTTACGAGCAGTACTTC. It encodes CASSSSGSIYEQYF.

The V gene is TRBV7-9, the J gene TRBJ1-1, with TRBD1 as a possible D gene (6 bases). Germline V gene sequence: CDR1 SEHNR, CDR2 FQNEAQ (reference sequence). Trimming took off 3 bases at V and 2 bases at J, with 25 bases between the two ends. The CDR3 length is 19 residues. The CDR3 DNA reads TGTGCCAGCAGCTTGGATCGGCGGACTCAGGGGTGGAGAAACACTGAAGCTTTCTTT. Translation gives CASSLDRRTQGWRNTEAFF.

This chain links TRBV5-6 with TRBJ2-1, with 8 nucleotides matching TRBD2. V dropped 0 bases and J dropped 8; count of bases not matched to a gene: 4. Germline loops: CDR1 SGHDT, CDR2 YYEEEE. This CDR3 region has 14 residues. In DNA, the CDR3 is TGTGCCAGCAGCTTGGGGGGACTAGAGGATGAGCAGTTCTTC. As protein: CASSLGGLEDEQFF.

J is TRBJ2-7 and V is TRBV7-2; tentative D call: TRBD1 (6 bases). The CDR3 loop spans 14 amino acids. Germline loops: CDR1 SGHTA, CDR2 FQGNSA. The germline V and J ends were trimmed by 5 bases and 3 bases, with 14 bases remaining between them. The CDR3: CASSGSRGIYEQYF. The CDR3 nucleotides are TGTGCCAGCAGCGGTAGTAGGGGGATCTACGAGCAGTACTTC.

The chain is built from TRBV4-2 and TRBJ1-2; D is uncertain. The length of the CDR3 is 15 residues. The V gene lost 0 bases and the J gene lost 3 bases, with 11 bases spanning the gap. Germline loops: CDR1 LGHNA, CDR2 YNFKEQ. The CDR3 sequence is CASSQESEQYYGYTF. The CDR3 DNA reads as TGTGCCAGCAGCCAAGAGTCGGAACAGTACTATGGCTACACCTTC.

CDR3 region: CASSQDHGRGYNEQFF. The CDR3, as DNA: TGTGCCAGCAGCCAAGATCACGGTCGGGGTTACAATGAGCAGTTCTTC. The chain links TRBV3-1 (or the pseudogene TRBV3-2) to TRBJ2-1; the D gene is possibly TRBD2 (5 bases). V lost 0 bases, J lost 4 bases, and 13 bases lay in between. There are 16 residues in the CDR3. CDR1 LGHDT and CDR2 YNNKEL come from the germline V gene (reference sequence).

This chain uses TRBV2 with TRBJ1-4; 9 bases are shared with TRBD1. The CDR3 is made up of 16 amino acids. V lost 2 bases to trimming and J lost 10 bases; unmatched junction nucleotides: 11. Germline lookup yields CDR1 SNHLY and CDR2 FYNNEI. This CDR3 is CASSEIRTGERGKLFF. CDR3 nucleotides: TGTGCCAGCAGTGAAATCAGGACAGGGGAACGAGGAAAACTGTTTTTT. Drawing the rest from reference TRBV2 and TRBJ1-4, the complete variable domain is EPEVTQTPSHQVTQMGQEVILRCVPISNHLYFYWYRQILGQKVEFLVSFYNNEISEKSEIFDDQFSVERPDGSNFTLKIRSTKLEDSAMYFCASSEIRTGERGKLFFGSGTQLSVL.

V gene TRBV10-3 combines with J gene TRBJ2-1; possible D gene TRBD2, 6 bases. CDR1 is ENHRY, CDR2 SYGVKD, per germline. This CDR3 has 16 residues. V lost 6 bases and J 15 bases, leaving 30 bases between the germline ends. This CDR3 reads CAISPFTSRVSGGVFF. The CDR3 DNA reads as TGTGCCATCAGCCCCTTTACTAGCAGGGTTTCGGGTGGGGTGTTCTTC.

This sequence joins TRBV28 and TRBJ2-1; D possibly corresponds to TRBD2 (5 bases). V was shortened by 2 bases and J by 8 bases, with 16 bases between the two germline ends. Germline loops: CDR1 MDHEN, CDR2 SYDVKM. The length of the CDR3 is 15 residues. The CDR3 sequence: CASSLGVDWRDEQFF. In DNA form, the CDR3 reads TGTGCCAGCAGTTTAGGCGTAGATTGGCGGGATGAGCAGTTCTTC.

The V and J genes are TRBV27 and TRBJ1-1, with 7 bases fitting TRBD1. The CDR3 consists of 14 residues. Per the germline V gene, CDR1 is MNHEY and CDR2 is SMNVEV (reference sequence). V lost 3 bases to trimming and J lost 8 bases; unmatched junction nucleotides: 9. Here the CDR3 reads CASSFGDSILEAFF. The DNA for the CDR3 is TGTGCCAGCAGTTTTGGGGACAGTATTCTAGAAGCTTTCTTT.

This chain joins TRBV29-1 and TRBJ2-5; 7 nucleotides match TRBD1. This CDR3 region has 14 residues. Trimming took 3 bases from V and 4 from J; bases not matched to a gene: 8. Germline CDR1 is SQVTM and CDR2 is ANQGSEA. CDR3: CSVDEGGSLETQYF. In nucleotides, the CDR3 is TGCAGCGTTGACGAAGGGGGCAGTTTAGAGACCCAGTACTTC.

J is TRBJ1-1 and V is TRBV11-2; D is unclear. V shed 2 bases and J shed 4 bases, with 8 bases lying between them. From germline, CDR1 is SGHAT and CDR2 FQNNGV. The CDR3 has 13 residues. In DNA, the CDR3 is TGTGCCAGCAGCTTAAGTAGAGGCACTGAAGCTTTCTTT. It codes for CASSLSRGTEAFF. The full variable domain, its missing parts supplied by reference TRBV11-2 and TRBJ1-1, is EAGVAQSPRYKIIEKRQSVAFWCNPISGHATLYWYQQILGQGPKLLIQFQNNGVVDDSQLPKDRFSAERLKGVDSTLKIQPAKLEDSAVYLCASSLSRGTEAFFGQGTRLTVV.

CDR3 residues: CAWRKQGAYTEAFF. The CDR3 DNA reads as TGTGCCTGGAGAAAACAGGGGGCGTACACTGAAGCTTTCTTT. The rearrangement uses TRBV30 and TRBJ1-1; 9 positions agree with TRBD1. Germline assignment: CDR1 GTSNPN and CDR2 SVGIG (reference sequence). V shed 3 bases and J 3 bases; nucleotides not matched to a gene: 5. CDR3 length: 14 residues.

The CDR3 here is CASSMRDRGLDQPQHF. DNA for the CDR3: TGTGCCAGTAGTATGAGGGACAGGGGGCTTGATCAGCCCCAGCATTTT. The chain employs TRBV19 and TRBJ1-5; 12 bases agree with TRBD1. Looked up from germline, CDR1 is LNHDA and CDR2 is SQIVND (reference sequence). The CDR3 covers 16 residues. V gave up 3 bases and J gave up 5 bases; unmatched junction bases: 5.

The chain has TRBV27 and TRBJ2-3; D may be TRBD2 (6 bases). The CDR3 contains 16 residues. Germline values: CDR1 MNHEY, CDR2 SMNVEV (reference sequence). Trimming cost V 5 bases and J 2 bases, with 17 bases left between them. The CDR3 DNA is TGTGCCAGCAGTCCTCCTACTAGCCGCTACACAGATACGCAGTATTTT. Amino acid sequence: CASSPPTSRYTDTQYF.

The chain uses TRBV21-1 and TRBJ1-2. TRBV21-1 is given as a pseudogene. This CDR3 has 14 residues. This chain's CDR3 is CASSNQGGHHGYTF. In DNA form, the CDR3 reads TGTGCCAGCAGCAATCAGGGAGGACACCATGGCTACACCTTC.

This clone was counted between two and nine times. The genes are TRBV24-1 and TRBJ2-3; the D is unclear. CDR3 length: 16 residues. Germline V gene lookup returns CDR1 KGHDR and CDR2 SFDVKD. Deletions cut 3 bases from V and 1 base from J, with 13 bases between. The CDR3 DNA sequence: TGTGCCACCAGTGATCCTCCGGTGATGGGCACAGATACGCAGTATTTT. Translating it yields CATSDPPVMGTDTQYF.

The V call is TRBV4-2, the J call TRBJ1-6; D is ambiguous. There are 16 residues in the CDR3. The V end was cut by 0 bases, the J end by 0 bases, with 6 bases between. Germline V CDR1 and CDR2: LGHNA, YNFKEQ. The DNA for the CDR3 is TGTGCCAGCAGCCAAGATGGGAGCTCCTATAATTCACCCCTCCACTTT. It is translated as CASSQDGSSYNSPLHF.